This T cell receptor beta chain comes out of a study of cytomegalovirus exposure and HLA in healthy donors. Study-wide results and limits: V- and J-gene trimming of TCR beta was linked (in a later analysis) to a missense DCLRE1C variant. The study listed some 160 cytomegalovirus-associated TCR beta chains.

PCR involved 60 Vbeta and 13 Jbeta primers. Measured with immunoSEQ multiplex PCR; TCRdb has only the in-frame clones, and not every one. Among 150,000 to 200,000 clones listed, 82% were seen once. The sample holds one count of this clone. Its antigen is still unknown. Germline V gene data show CDR1 as SGHRS and CDR2 as YFSETQ. The CDR3 contains 14 residues. V lost 4 bases and J lost 6; bases outside the gene matches: 9. The chain employs TRBV5-1 and TRBJ1-1; 7 nucleotides align to TRBD1. Sequences were obtained from PBMCs. This TCR came from a girl aged 5 to 17 in good health and CMV-seropositive. The CDR3 here is CASSRGQARAEAFF. CDR3 bases: TGCGCCAGCAGCCGAGGACAGGCCCGAGCTGAAGCTTTCTTT.